This record concerns one T cell receptor (beta chain) sequence. Its antigen is still unknown. These data originate in a study of cytomegalovirus exposure and HLA in healthy donors. Looking at the study overall: In an early release, HLA-typed donors contributed some 80 million unique TCR sequences.

Broader study findings: Most TCR beta V segments were productive about 90% or about 30% of the time in an earlier analysis. Among TCR beta chains, those listed as cytomegalovirus-associated numbered about 160.

PCR employed 60 Vbeta and 13 Jbeta primers. Libraries were prepared by immunoSEQ multiplex PCR; TCRdb keeps only in-frame clonotypes and omits some of them. This sample has under 200,000 clones, with about three quarters found just once. The CDR3 contains 17 residues. V lost 5 bases and J lost 0; bases outside the gene matches: 10. Germline CDR1 is SGHVS and CDR2 is FNYEAQ. The gene calls are TRBV7-6 and TRBJ2-3, with TRBD2 matching 8 bases. This clonotype was obtained from a woman in her 30s in good health and CMV-seronegative. The source material was PBMCs. The DNA of the CDR3 is TGTGCCAGCAGCCACCGGGGGGGGAAAAGTAGCACAGATACGCAGTATTTT. Translation gives CASSHRGGKSSTDTQYF.